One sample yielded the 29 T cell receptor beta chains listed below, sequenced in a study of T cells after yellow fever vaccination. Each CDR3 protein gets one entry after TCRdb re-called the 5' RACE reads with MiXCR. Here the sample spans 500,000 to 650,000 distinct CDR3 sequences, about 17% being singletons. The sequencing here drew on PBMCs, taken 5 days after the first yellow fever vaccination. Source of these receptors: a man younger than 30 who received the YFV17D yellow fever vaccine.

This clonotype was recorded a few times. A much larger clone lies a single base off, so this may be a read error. The CDR3 reads CASSLIDQETQYF. CDR3 nucleotides: TGCGCCAGCAGCCTCATAGATCAAGAGACCCAGTACTTC. The chain has TRBV4-3 and TRBJ2-5; D is unclear. Germline-derived CDR1 and CDR2 are LGHNA and YSLEER. V dropped 4 bases and J dropped 2 bases, with 8 bases sitting between them. CDR3 length: 13 residues.

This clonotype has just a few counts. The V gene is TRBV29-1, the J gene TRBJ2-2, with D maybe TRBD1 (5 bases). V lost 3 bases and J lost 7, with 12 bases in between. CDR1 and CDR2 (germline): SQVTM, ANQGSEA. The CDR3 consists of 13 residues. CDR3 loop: CSVEQGHRGELFF. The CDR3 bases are TGCAGCGTTGAGCAGGGCCACCGCGGGGAGCTGTTTTTT.

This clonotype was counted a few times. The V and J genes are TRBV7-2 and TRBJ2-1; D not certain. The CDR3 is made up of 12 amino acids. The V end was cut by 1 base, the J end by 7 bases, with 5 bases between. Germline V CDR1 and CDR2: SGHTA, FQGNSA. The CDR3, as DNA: TGTGCCAGCAGCTTAGACCCGAATGAGCAGTTCTTC. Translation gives CASSLDPNEQFF.

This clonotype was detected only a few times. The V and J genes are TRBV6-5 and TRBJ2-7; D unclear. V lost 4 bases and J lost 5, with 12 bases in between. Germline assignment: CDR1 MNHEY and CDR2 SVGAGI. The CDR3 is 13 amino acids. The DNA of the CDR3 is TGTGCCAGCAGTTCCCCACTGGCAGACGAGCAGTACTTC. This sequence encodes CASSSPLADEQYF.

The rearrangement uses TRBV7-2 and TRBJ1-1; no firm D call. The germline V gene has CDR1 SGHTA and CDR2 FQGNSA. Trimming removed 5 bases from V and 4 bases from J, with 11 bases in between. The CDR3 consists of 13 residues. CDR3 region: CASSPQRRTEAFF. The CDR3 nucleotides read TGTGCCAGCAGCCCCCAGCGTCGCACTGAAGCTTTCTTT.

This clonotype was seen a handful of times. The CDR3 nucleotides read TGCGCCAGCAGCCAAGAAAGGGGAGGCGGGGGCACAGATACGCAGTATTTT. It codes for CASSQERGGGGTDTQYF. This chain connects TRBV4-3 to TRBJ2-3, with D possibly matching TRBD2 (6 bases). Germline assignment: CDR1 LGHNA and CDR2 YSLEER. This CDR3 is built from 17 residues. V was shortened by 0 bases and J by 1 base, with 14 bases between the two germline ends.

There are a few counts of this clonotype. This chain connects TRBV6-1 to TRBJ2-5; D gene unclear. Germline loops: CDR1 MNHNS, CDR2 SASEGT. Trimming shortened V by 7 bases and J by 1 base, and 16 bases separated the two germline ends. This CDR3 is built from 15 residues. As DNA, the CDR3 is TGTGCCAGCACCCGTTTAGGGCTAAGCCAAGAGACCCAGTACTTC. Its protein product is CASTRLGLSQETQYF.

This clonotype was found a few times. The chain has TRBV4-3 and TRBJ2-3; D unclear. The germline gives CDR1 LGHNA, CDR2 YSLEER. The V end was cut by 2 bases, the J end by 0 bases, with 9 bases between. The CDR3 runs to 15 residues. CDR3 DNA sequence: TGCGCCAGCAGCCAACACCCGATTAGCACAGATACGCAGTATTTT. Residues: CASSQHPISTDTQYF.

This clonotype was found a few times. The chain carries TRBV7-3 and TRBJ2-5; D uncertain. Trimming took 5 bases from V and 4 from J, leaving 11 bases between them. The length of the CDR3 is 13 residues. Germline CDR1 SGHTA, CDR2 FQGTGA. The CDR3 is CASSLQRSETQYF. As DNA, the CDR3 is TGTGCCAGCAGCCTGCAGCGATCAGAGACCCAGTACTTC.

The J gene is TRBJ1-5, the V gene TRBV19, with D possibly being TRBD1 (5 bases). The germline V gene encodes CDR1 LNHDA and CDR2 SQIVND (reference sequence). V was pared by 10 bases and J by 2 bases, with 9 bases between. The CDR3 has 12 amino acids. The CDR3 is CATRDRNQPQHF. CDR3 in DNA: TGTGCCACTAGGGACCGCAATCAGCCCCAGCATTTT.

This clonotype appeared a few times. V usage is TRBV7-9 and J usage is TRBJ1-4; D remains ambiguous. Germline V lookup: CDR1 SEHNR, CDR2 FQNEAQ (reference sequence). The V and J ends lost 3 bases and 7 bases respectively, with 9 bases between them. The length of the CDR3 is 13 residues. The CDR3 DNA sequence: TGTGCCAGCAGCTTGAGGTTTAGTGAAAAACTGTTTTTT. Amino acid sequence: CASSLRFSEKLFF.

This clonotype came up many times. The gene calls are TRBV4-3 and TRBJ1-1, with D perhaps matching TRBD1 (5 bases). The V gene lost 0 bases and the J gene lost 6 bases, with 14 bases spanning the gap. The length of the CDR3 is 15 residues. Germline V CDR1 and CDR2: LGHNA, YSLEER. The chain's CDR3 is CASSQDTGVRAEAFF. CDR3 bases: TGCGCCAGCAGCCAAGATACGGGGGTGCGGGCTGAAGCTTTCTTT.

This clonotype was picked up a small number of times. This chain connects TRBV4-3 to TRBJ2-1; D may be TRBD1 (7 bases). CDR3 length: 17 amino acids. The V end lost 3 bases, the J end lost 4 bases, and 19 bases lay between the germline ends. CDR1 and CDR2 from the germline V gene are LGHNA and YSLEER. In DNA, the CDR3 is TGCGCCAGCAGCCAGCCCAGGGGGACTCCCTTTTACAATGAGCAGTTCTTC. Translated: CASSQPRGTPFYNEQFF.

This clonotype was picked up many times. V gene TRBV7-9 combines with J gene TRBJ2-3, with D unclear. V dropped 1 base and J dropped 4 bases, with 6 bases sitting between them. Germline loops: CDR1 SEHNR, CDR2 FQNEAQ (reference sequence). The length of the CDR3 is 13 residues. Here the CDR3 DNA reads TGTGCCAGCAGCTTAGGGAACGCAGATACGCAGTATTTT. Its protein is CASSLGNADTQYF.

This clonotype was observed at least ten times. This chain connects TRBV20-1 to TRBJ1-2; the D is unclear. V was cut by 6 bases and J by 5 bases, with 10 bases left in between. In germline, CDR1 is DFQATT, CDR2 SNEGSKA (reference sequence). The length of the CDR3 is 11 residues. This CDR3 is CSAQGGYGYTF. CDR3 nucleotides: TGCAGTGCCCAAGGAGGGTATGGCTACACCTTC.

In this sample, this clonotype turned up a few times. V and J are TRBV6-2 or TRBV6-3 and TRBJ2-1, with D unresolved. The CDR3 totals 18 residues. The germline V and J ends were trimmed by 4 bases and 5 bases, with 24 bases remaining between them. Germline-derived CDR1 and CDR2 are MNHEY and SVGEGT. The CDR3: CASSSLTMERARNNEQFF. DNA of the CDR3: TGTGCCAGCAGTTCCCTAACTATGGAGCGAGCTCGAAACAATGAGCAGTTCTTC.

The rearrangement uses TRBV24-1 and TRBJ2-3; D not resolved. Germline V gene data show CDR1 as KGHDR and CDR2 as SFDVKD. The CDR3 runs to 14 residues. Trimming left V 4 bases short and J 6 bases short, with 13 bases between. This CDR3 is CATSEDRFTDTQYF. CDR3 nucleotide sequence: TGTGCCACCAGTGAGGATCGATTCACCGATACGCAGTATTTT.

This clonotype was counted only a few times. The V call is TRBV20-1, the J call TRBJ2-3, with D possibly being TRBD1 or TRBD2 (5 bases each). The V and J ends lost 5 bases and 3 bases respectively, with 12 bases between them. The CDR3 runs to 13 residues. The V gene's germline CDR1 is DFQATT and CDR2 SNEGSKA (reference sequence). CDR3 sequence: CSARWGLTDTQYF. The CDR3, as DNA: TGCAGTGCTCGTTGGGGGTTGACAGATACGCAGTATTTT.

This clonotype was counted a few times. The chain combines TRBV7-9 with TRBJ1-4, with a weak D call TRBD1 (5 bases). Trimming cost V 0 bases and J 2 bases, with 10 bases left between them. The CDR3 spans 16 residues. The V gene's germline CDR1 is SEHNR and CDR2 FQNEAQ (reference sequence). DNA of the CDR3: TGTGCCAGCAGCTTAGCCCGGGAGGGGACTAATGAAAAACTGTTTTTT. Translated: CASSLAREGTNEKLFF. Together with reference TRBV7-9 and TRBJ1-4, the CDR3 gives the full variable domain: DTGVSQNPRHKITKRGQNVTFRCDPISEHNRLYWYRQTLGQGPEFLTYFQNEAQLEKSRLLSDRFSAERPKGSFSTLEIQRTEQGDSAMYLCASSLAREGTNEKLFFGSGTQLSVL.

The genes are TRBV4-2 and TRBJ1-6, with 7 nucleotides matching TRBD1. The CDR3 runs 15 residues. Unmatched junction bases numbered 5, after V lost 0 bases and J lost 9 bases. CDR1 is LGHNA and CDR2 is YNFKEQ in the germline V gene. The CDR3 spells CASSQDRGRTSPLHF. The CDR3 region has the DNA TGTGCCAGCAGCCAAGACAGGGGGAGGACTTCACCCCTCCACTTT.

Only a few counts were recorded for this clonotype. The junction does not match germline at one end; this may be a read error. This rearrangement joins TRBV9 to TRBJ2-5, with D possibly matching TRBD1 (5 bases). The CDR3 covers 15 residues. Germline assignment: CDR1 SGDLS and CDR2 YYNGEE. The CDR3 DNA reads TGTGCCAGCAGCGTAGGTCTGGGGCCCCAACAGACCCAGTACTTC. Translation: CASSVGLGPQQTQYF.

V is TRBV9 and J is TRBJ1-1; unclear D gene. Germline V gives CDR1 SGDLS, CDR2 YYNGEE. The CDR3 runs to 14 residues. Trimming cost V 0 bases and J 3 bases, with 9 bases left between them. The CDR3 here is CASSVGGSYTEAFF. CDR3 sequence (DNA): TGTGCCAGCAGCGTAGGCGGCAGTTACACTGAAGCTTTCTTT.

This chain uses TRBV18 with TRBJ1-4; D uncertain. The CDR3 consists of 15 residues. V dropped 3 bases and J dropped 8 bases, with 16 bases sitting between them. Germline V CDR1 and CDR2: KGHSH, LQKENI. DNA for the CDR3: TGTGCCAGCTCACCTGGTCGGGGATTTTACGAAAAACTGTTTTTT. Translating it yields CASSPGRGFYEKLFF.

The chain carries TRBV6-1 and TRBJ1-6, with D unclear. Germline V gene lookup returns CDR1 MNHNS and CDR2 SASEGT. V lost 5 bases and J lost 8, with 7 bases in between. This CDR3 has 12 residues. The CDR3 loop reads CASSYQDSPLHF. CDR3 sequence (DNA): TGTGCCAGCAGTTACCAGGATTCACCCCTCCACTTT.

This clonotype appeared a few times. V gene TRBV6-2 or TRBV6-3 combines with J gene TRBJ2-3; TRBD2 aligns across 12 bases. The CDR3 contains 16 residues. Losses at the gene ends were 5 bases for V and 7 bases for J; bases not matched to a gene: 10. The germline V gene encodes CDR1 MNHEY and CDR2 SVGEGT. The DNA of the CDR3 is TGTGCCAGCAGTACCCGACTAGCGGGGGCAGTGAATACGCAGTATTTT. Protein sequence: CASSTRLAGAVNTQYF.

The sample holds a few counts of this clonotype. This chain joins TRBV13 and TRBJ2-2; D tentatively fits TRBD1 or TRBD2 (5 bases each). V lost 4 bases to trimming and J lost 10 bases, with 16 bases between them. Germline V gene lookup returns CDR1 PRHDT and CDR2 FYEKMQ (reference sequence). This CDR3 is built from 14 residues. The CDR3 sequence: CASSSGLVGAELFF. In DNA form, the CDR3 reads TGTGCCAGCAGCTCAGGGCTGGTCGGGGCGGAGCTGTTTTTT.

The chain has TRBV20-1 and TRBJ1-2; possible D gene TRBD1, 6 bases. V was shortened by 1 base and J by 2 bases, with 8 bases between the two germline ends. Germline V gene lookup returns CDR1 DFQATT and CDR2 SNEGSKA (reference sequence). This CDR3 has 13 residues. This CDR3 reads CSARAQGNYGYTF. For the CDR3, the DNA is TGCAGTGCTAGAGCTCAGGGGAACTATGGCTACACCTTC.

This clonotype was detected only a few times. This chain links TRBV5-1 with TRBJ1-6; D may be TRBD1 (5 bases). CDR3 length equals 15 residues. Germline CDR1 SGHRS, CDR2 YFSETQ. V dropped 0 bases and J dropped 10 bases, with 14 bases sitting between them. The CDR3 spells CASSLAVRGLSPLHF. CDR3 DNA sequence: TGCGCCAGCAGCTTGGCCGTTAGGGGTCTCTCACCCCTCCACTTT.

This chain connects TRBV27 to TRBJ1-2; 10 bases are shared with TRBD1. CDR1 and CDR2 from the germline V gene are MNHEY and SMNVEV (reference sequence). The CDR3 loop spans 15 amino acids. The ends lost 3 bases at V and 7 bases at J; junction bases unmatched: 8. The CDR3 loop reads CASSFRDRGIGGYTF. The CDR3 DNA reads TGTGCCAGCAGTTTCCGGGACAGGGGAATTGGTGGCTACACCTTC.